Included here is one T cell receptor beta chain sequence, with context. This sample is drawn from a study of T cell changes during pregnancy in multiple sclerosis. Germline V gene lookup returns CDR1 MNHEY and CDR2 SVGAGI. V shed 6 bases and J 5 bases; nucleotides not matched to a gene: 9. This CDR3 region has 15 residues. Repertoires were generated with immunoSEQ multiplex PCR, while TCRdb's copy carries only in-frame clones and drops some. Counted here are around 130,000 clones, 90% to 95% occurring once; the ten biggest clones make up 6% to 7%. This sequence originates from a female donor with multiple sclerosis, enrolled in a pregnancy study. Sequenced material: peripheral blood, taken before pregnancy. The V gene is TRBV6-5, the J gene TRBJ1-5; 8 positions agree with TRBD1. The CDR3: CASSHRDRPDQPQHF. CDR3 coding DNA: TGTGCCAGCAGCCACCGGGACAGGCCGGATCAGCCCCAGCATTTT.